A selection of T cell receptor beta chains follows, all from one sample in a study of T cell responses to AZD1222 COVID-19 vaccine. Produced via immunoSEQ multiplex PCR; TCRdb's table is partial and in-frame only. Seen here are about 130,000 clones, 80% to 90% observed once, and the top ten hold approximately 7%. Sequences were derived from peripheral blood, sampled on day 0 of AZD1222 vaccination. These receptors all come from an adult in good health. Each CDR3 is given with its conserved first and last residue. Each record gives: J gene, V gene, CDR3 protein.

TRBJ1-2 | TRBV20-1 | CSARPTQGYTF
TRBJ2-7 | TRBV7-3 | CASSLTGDGSYEQYF
TRBJ1-5 | TRBV5-1 | CASSLAPRTGDGQPQHF
TRBJ2-5 | TRBV5-1 | CASSLESEETQYF
TRBJ1-2 | TRBV28 | CASSSWDSYGYTF
TRBJ2-5 | TRBV10-2 | CASSVSLAAGKQETQYF
TRBJ2-3 | TRBV13 | CASSWTRGGQTLTDTQYF
TRBJ2-7 | TRBV7-2 | CASSAPLGRQSYEQYF
TRBJ2-1 | TRBV9 | CASSVLSGGYNEQFF
TRBJ2-1 | TRBV3-1/TRBV3-2 | CASSQVPSGATEQFF
TRBJ2-3 | TRBV15 | CATRTSSTDTQYF
TRBJ1-6 | TRBV7-2 | CASSLGLARESPLHF
TRBJ1-1 | TRBV5-5 | CASSPPQRGHTEAFF
TRBJ2-7 | TRBV5-4 | CASSLYGTVSYEQYF
TRBJ1-6 | TRBV9 | CASSVGTATLLSYNSPLHF
TRBJ1-2 | TRBV7-9 | CASSYAGTRGGYTF
TRBJ2-1 | TRBV9 | CASSVGGGIGVNEQFF
TRBJ1-2 | TRBV7-8 | CASSLVNRANYGYTF
TRBJ2-5 | TRBV5-4 | CASSWDRGPSETQYF
TRBJ1-2 | TRBV5-4 | CASSPDRGVYGYTF
TRBJ2-1 | TRBV27 | CASSTAGMGVVYNEQFF
TRBJ2-3 | TRBV19 | CASSIETYTDTQYF
TRBJ2-2 | TRBV4-1 | CASSQEWGGELFF
TRBJ1-6 | TRBV6-5 | CASSYLGQGNSPLHF
TRBJ1-2 | TRBV9 | CASSPNLANYGYTF
TRBJ1-2 | TRBV5-1 | CASSLAWGAGDGYTF
TRBJ2-7 | TRBV19 | CATKTGTGTHEQYF
TRBJ1-2 | TRBV4-2 | CASSQAAYGYTF
TRBJ1-1 | TRBV2 | CASRDRRDTEAFF
TRBJ1-2 | TRBV19 | CASSFSDGYTF
TRBJ1-5 | TRBV12-1 | CASSFWPWDGDQPQHF
TRBJ1-3 | TRBV21-1 | CASSKVNDRDSTGNTIYF
TRBJ1-3 | TRBV6-5 | CASSSTGVGNTIYF
TRBJ2-2 | TRBV5-1 | CASSLDGAYTGELFF
TRBJ1-3 | TRBV4-3 | CASSQEAGRNGNTIYF